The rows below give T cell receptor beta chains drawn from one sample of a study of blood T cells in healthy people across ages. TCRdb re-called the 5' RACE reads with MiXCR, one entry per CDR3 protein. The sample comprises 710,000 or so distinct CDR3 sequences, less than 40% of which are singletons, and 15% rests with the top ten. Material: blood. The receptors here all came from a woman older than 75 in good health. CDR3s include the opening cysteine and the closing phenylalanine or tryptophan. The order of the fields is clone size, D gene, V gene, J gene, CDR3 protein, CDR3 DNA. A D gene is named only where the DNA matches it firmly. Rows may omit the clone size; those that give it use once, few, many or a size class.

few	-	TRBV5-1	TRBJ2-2	CASSSPQRGLNTGELFF	TGCGCCAGCAGCTCCCCGCAACGGGGGCTAAACACCGGGGAGCTGTTTTTT
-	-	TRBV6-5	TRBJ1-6	CASSYRASPLHF	TGTGCCAGCAGTTACCGGGCTTCACCCCTCCACTTT
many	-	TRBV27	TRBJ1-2	CASSLIGGYGYTF	TGTGCCAGCAGTTTAATAGGGGGCTATGGCTACACCTTC
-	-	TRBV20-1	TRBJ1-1	CSARTQGEAFF	TGCAGTGCTAGGACCCAGGGGGAAGCTTTCTTT
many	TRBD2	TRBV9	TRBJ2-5	CASSTDSGGAGETQYF	TGTGCCAGCAGCACGGATAGCGGGGGGGCCGGAGAGACCCAGTACTTC
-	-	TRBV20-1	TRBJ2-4	CSAPIPRGSGKNIQYF	TGCAGTGCTCCAATTCCGAGGGGGTCAGGCAAGAACATTCAGTACTTC
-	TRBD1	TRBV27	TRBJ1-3	CASSYTGATRNTIYF	TGTGCCAGCAGTTACACAGGGGCAACTAGAAACACCATATATTTT
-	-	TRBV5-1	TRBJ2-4	CASSFGQPVQYF	TGCGCCAGCAGCTTCGGGCAGCCAGTGCAGTACTTC
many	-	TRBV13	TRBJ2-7	CASSYERNYEQYF	TGTGCCAGCAGCTACGAACGGAACTACGAGCAGTACTTC
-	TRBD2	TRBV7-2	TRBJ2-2	CASSWTSGDNTGELFF	TGTGCCAGCAGCTGGACTAGCGGGGATAACACCGGGGAGCTGTTTTTT
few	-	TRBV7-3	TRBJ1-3	CASSSPGLSGNTIYF	TGTGCCAGCAGCTCGCCAGGGCTCTCTGGAAACACCATATATTTT
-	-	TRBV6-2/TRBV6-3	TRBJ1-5	CASSYSGVAGQPQHF	TGTGCCAGCAGTTACAGCGGGGTGGCGGGTCAGCCCCAGCATTTT
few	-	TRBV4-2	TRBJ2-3	CASSQNTQGTDTQYF	TGTGCCAGCAGCCAGAATACCCAGGGTACAGATACGCAGTATTTT
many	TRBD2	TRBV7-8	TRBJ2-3	CASRRLAGTMTDTQYF	TGTGCCAGCAGAAGACTAGCGGGGACTATGACAGATACGCAGTATTTT
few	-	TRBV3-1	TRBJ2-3	CASSHRKGVEDTQYF	TGTGCCAGCAGCCACAGAAAAGGGGTGGAAGATACGCAGTATTTT
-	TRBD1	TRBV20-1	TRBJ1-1	CSARDRVGNTEAFF	TGCAGTGCTAGGGACAGGGTCGGGAACACTGAAGCTTTCTTT
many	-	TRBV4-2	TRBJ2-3	CASSQGTGTDTQYF	TGTGCCAGCAGCCAAGGAACCGGCACAGATACGCAGTATTTT
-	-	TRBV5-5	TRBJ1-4	CASSSAAGSGGEKLFF	TGTGCCAGCAGCTCAGCAGCAGGGTCTGGGGGTGAAAAACTGTTTTTT
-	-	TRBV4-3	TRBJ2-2	CASSPTGGQGTGELFF	TGCGCCAGCAGCCCTACCGGGGGGCAGGGCACCGGGGAGCTGTTTTTT
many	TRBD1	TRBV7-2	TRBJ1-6	CASSLDRESPLHF	TGTGCCAGCAGCCTTGACAGGGAATCACCCCTCCACTTT
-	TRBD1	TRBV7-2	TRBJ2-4	CASSPFRTGGNIQYF	TGTGCCAGCAGCCCATTTCGGACAGGCGGAAACATTCAGTACTTC
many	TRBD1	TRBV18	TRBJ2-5	CASSPDRGLYQETQYF	TGTGCCAGCTCACCCGACAGGGGGCTCTACCAAGAGACCCAGTACTTC
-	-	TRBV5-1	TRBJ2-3	CASSWASSTDTQYF	TGCGCCAGCAGCTGGGCCTCTAGCACAGATACGCAGTATTTT
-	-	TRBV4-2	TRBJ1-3	CASSQVSGLGNTIYF	TGTGCCAGCAGCCAAGTGTCAGGGTTGGGAAACACCATATATTTT
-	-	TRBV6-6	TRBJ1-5	CASRDPLITYQPQHF	TGTGCCAGCAGAGACCCACTGATTACTTATCAGCCCCAGCATTTT
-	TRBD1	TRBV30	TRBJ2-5	CAWSARPDRAKQYF	TGTGCCTGGAGTGCGCGCCCGGACAGGGCAAAGCAGTACTTC
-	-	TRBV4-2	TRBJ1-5	CASSQDEATVDNQPQHF	TGTGCCAGCAGCCAAGATGAGGCAACTGTTGACAATCAGCCCCAGCATTTT
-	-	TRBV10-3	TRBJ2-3	CAISVQGGDTQYF	TGTGCCATCAGTGTACAGGGAGGAGATACGCAGTATTTT
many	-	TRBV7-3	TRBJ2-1	CASSSSFLNEQFF	TGTGCCAGCAGCTCATCTTTCCTCAATGAGCAGTTCTTC
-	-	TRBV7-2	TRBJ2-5	CASSPGGVWQETQYF	TGTGCCAGCAGCCCAGGGGGGGTTTGGCAAGAGACCCAGTACTTC
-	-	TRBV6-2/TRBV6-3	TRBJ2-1	CASETLYNEQFF	TGTGCCAGCGAGACATTATACAATGAGCAGTTCTTC
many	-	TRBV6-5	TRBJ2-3	CASSTGLSTDTQYF	TGTGCCAGCAGTACAGGCCTAAGCACAGATACGCAGTATTTT
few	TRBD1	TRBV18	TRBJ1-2	CASSLNFRDSLEGYTF	TGTGCCAGCTCACTTAACTTTCGGGACAGTCTAGAAGGCTACACCTTC
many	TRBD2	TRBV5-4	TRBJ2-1	CASSKGLAGGLGNEQFF	TGTGCCAGCAGCAAAGGACTAGCGGGGGGCCTGGGCAATGAGCAGTTCTTC
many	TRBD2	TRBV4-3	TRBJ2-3	CASSQDSPSGGATDTQYF	TGCGCCAGCAGCCAAGATTCCCCCAGCGGGGGGGCCACAGATACGCAGTATTTT
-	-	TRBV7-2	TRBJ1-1	CASSPYVGHTEAFF	TGTGCCAGCAGCCCTTATGTAGGGCACACTGAAGCTTTCTTT